This is a list of T cell receptor beta chains from one sample in a study of T cells in Graves' hyperthyroidism and ophthalmopathy. A single record per CDR3 protein comes from TCRdb applying MiXCR to the multiplex PCR reads. This sample has roughly 150,000 distinct CDR3 sequences, with around 8.9% found just once. Sequencing input: blood. Receptor source: a woman between 18 and 29 years old with Graves' hyperthyroidism that later progressed to Graves' ophthalmopathy. CDR3s include the opening cysteine and the closing phenylalanine or tryptophan. A D gene is named only where the DNA matches it firmly. Rows may omit the clone size; those that give it use once, few, many or a size class.

D gene: .
V gene: TRBV5-4
clone size: few
J gene: TRBJ2-7
CDR3 DNA: TGTGCCAGCAGCCCCCGGGACGGATACTACGAGCAGTACTTC
CDR3 protein: CASSPRDGYYEQYF

D gene: TRBD2
V gene: TRBV25-1
clone size: .
J gene: TRBJ2-3
CDR3 DNA: TGTGCCAGCAGTGAATCTAGCGGCAGTAGCACAGATACGCAGTATTTT
CDR3 protein: CASSESSGSSTDTQYF

D gene: TRBD2
V gene: TRBV7-8
clone size: few
J gene: TRBJ2-4
CDR3 DNA: TGTGCCAGCAGCCTACGCGGGGGTGACATTCAGTACTTC
CDR3 protein: CASSLRGGDIQYF

D gene: .
V gene: TRBV30
clone size: many
J gene: TRBJ1-4
CDR3 DNA: TGTGCCTGGAGTGTCAGGACGGGCGGGGGTGAAAAACTGTTTTTT
CDR3 protein: CAWSVRTGGGEKLFF

D gene: TRBD2
V gene: TRBV18
clone size: many
J gene: TRBJ2-1
CDR3 DNA: TGTGCCAGCTCCCTCCTAGCGGTTACCGCCTACAATGAGCAGTTCTTC
CDR3 protein: CASSLLAVTAYNEQFF

D gene: .
V gene: TRBV30
clone size: many
J gene: TRBJ1-3
CDR3 DNA: TGTGCCTGGAGCGGGCAGACGCTTGTTTCTGGGGTAAACACCATATATTTT
CDR3 protein: CAWSGQTLVSGVNTIYF

D gene: .
V gene: TRBV2
clone size: many
J gene: TRBJ2-7
CDR3 DNA: TGTGCCAGCAGTGATCAAGGGTGGGGGACGCTCTACGAGCAGTACTTC
CDR3 protein: CASSDQGWGTLYEQYF

D gene: .
V gene: TRBV11-2
clone size: many
J gene: TRBJ2-2
CDR3 DNA: TGTGCCAGCAGCCACGGGAACACCGGGGAGCTGTTTTTT
CDR3 protein: CASSHGNTGELFF

D gene: .
V gene: TRBV28
clone size: many
J gene: TRBJ2-6
CDR3 DNA: TGTGCCAGCAGGGGCTCTGGGGCCAACGTCCTGACTTTC
CDR3 protein: CASRGSGANVLTF

D gene: TRBD1
V gene: TRBV4-2
clone size: few
J gene: TRBJ2-1
CDR3 DNA: TGTGCCAGCAGCCAAGTTTCGCAGGGGGTGTCCTACAATGAGCAGTTCTTC
CDR3 protein: CASSQVSQGVSYNEQFF

D gene: .
V gene: TRBV11-2
clone size: many
J gene: TRBJ2-1
CDR3 DNA: TGTGCCAGCAGCCACTGGCGGGTGCCTGGCAATGAGCAGTTCTTC
CDR3 protein: CASSHWRVPGNEQFF

D gene: TRBD2
V gene: TRBV12-3/TRBV12-4
clone size: many
J gene: TRBJ2-6
CDR3 DNA: TGTGCCAGCAGTTCCGTGACTAGCGGGATTGCTTCCAACGTCCTGACTTTC
CDR3 protein: CASSSVTSGIASNVLTF

D gene: .
V gene: TRBV19
clone size: .
J gene: TRBJ2-6
CDR3 DNA: TGTGCCAGTAGTACCCTGGAAGGTACCGGGGCCAACGTCCTGACTTTC
CDR3 protein: CASSTLEGTGANVLTF

D gene: .
V gene: TRBV9
clone size: many
J gene: TRBJ2-3
CDR3 DNA: TGTGCCAGCAGCGCCCGACTCCTGCGGGATACGCAGTATTTT
CDR3 protein: CASSARLLRDTQYF

D gene: .
V gene: TRBV6-1
clone size: few
J gene: TRBJ2-3
CDR3 DNA: TGTGCCAGCAGTGCGGCAGATACGCAGTATTTT
CDR3 protein: CASSAADTQYF

D gene: .
V gene: TRBV25-1
clone size: many
J gene: TRBJ1-1
CDR3 DNA: TGTGCCAGCAAGAGGTCGAACACTGAAGCTTTCTTT
CDR3 protein: CASKRSNTEAFF

D gene: TRBD1
V gene: TRBV6-1
clone size: many
J gene: TRBJ1-1
CDR3 DNA: TGTGCCAGCACCAGGGACAGTGGCTCTGAAGCTTTCTTT
CDR3 protein: CASTRDSGSEAFF

D gene: TRBD2
V gene: TRBV9
clone size: many
J gene: TRBJ2-5
CDR3 DNA: TGTGCCAGCAGTCCTAGCGGGGTAAAAGAGACCCAGTACTTC
CDR3 protein: CASSPSGVKETQYF

D gene: TRBD2
V gene: TRBV20-1
clone size: many
J gene: TRBJ2-2
CDR3 DNA: TGCAGTGCTAGAAACAGCGGGAGGGCCACCGGGGAGCTGTTTTTT
CDR3 protein: CSARNSGRATGELFF

D gene: TRBD2
V gene: TRBV6-1
clone size: .
J gene: TRBJ2-1
CDR3 DNA: TGTGCCACCGGGACTAGCGGGAATTACAATGAGCAGTTCTTC
CDR3 protein: CATGTSGNYNEQFF

D gene: .
V gene: TRBV6-5
clone size: .
J gene: TRBJ1-6
CDR3 DNA: TGTGCCAGCAGTTACAGGCCCGACTCCGAGGGATCACCCCTCCACTTT
CDR3 protein: CASSYRPDSEGSPLHF

D gene: TRBD1
V gene: TRBV19
clone size: .
J gene: TRBJ2-5
CDR3 DNA: TGTGCCAGTAAAGAAGCAGGGGGCCTGGAGACCCAGTACTTC
CDR3 protein: CASKEAGGLETQYF

D gene: TRBD2
V gene: TRBV29-1
clone size: many
J gene: TRBJ2-1
CDR3 DNA: TGCAGCGTTGTTAGCGGGACCGACAATGAGCAGTTCTTC
CDR3 protein: CSVVSGTDNEQFF

D gene: .
V gene: TRBV10-3
clone size: many
J gene: TRBJ2-7
CDR3 DNA: TGTGCCATCAGTGGGACGTCGCAGGGGCACGAGCAGTACTTC
CDR3 protein: CAISGTSQGHEQYF

D gene: TRBD1
V gene: TRBV6-1
clone size: many
J gene: TRBJ1-6
CDR3 DNA: TGTGCCAGCAGAAGACAGGGTGGCCGTAATTCACCCCTCCACTTT
CDR3 protein: CASRRQGGRNSPLHF

D gene: TRBD1
V gene: TRBV4-2
clone size: few
J gene: TRBJ2-4
CDR3 DNA: TGTGCCAGCAGCCTGACAGGGGACAAAAACATTCAGTACTTC
CDR3 protein: CASSLTGDKNIQYF

D gene: .
V gene: TRBV28
clone size: many
J gene: TRBJ1-1
CDR3 DNA: TGTGCCAGCAGACAGGGTGGGAACACTGAAGCTTTCTTT
CDR3 protein: CASRQGGNTEAFF

D gene: .
V gene: TRBV11-2
clone size: many
J gene: TRBJ1-1
CDR3 DNA: TGTGCCAGCAGCTTAGTTGGCGGGGCAAACACTGAAGCTTTCTTT
CDR3 protein: CASSLVGGANTEAFF

D gene: .
V gene: TRBV7-9
clone size: many
J gene: TRBJ1-1
CDR3 DNA: TGTGCCAGCAGCTTAGCATACCGAGAAGCTTTCTTT
CDR3 protein: CASSLAYREAFF

D gene: TRBD1
V gene: TRBV19
clone size: many
J gene: TRBJ2-7
CDR3 DNA: TGTGCCAGTAGTCATCCGGGACAGGGTGCCTACGAGCAGTACTTC
CDR3 protein: CASSHPGQGAYEQYF

D gene: .
V gene: TRBV2
clone size: many
J gene: TRBJ1-1
CDR3 DNA: TGTGCCAGCAGTCTTCACAGGGAAGCTGAAGCTTTCTTT
CDR3 protein: CASSLHREAEAFF